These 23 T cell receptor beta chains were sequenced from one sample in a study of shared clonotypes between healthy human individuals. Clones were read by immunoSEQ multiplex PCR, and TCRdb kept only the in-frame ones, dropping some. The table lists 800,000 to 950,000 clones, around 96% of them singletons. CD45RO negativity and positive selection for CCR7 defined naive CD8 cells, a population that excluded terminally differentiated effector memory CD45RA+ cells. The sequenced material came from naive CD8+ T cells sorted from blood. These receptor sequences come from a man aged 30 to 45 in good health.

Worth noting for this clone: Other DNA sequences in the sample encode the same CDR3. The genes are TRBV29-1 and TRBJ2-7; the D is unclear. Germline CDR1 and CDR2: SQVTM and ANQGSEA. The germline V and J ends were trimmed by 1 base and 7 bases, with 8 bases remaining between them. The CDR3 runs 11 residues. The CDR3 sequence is CSVEVSGEQYF. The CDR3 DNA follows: TGCAGCGTTGAAGTAAGTGGGGAGCAGTACTTC.

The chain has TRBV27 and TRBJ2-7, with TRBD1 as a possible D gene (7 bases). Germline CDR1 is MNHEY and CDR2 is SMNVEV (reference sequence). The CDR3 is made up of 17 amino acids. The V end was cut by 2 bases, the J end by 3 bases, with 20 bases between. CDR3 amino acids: CASSLSRQGGIHYEQYF. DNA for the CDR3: TGTGCCAGCAGTTTAAGTAGGCAGGGGGGAATTCACTACGAGCAGTACTTC.

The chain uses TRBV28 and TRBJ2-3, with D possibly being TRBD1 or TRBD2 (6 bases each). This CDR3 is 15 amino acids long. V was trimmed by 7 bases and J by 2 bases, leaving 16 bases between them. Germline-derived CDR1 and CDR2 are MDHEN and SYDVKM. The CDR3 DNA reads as TGTGCCAGCACTGCTGGGGCGGGACACACAGATACGCAGTATTTT. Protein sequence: CASTAGAGHTDTQYF. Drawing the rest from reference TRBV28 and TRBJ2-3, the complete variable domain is DVKVTQSSRYLVKRTGEKVFLECVQDMDHENMFWYRQDPGLGLRLIYFSYDVKMKEKGDIPEGYSVSREKKERFSLILESASTNQTSMYLCASTAGAGHTDTQYFGPGTRLTVL.

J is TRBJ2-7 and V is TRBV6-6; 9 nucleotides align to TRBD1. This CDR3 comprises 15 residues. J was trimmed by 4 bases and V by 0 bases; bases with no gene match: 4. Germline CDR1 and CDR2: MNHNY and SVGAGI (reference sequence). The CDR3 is CASSYSTGGGYEQYF. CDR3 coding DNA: TGTGCCAGCAGTTACTCGACAGGGGGAGGGTACGAGCAGTACTTC.

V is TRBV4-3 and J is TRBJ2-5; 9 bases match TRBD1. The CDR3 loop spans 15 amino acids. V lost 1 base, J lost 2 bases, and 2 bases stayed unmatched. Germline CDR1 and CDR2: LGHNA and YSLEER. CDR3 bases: TGCGCCAGCAGCCAAGTCGGGACAGGGCAAGAGACCCAGTACTTC. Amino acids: CASSQVGTGQETQYF.

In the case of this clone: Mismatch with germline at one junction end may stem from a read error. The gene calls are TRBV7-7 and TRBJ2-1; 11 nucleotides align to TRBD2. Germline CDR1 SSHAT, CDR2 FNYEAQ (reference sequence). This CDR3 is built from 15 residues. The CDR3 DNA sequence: TGTGCTAGCAGCTTACGCCTAGCGGGAGGCAATGAGCAGTTCTTC. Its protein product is CASSLRLAGGNEQFF. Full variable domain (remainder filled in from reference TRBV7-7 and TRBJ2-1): GAGVSQSPRYKVTKRGQDVTLRCDPISSHATLYWYQQALGQGPEFLTYFNYEAQPDKSGLPSDRFSAERPEGSISTLTIQRTEQRDSAMYRCASSLRLAGGNEQFFGPGTRLTVL.

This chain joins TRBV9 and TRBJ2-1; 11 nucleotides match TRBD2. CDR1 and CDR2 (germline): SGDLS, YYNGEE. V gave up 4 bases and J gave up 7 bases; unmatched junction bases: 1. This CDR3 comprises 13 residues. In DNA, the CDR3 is TGTGCCAGCAGCCGACTAGCGGGAAATGAGCAGTTCTTC. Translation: CASSRLAGNEQFF.

CDR3: CASSFGDGDYEQYF. DNA of the CDR3: TGTGCCAGCAGTTTTGGGGATGGGGACTACGAGCAGTACTTC. The rearrangement joins TRBV28 to TRBJ2-7; D is undetermined. V was cut by 3 bases and J by 3 bases, with 12 bases left in between. This CDR3 comprises 14 residues. Germline-derived CDR1 and CDR2 are MDHEN and SYDVKM. The full variable domain, its missing parts supplied by reference TRBV28 and TRBJ2-7, is DVKVTQSSRYLVKRTGEKVFLECVQDMDHENMFWYRQDPGLGLRLIYFSYDVKMKEKGDIPEGYSVSREKKERFSLILESASTNQTSMYLCASSFGDGDYEQYFGPGTRLTVT.

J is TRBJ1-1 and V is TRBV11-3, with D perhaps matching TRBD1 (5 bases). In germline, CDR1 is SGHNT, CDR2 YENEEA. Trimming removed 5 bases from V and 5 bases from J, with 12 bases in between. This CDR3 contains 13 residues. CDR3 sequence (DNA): TGTGCCAGCAGCCGAGGGGTGGATACTGAAGCTTTCTTT. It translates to CASSRGVDTEAFF.

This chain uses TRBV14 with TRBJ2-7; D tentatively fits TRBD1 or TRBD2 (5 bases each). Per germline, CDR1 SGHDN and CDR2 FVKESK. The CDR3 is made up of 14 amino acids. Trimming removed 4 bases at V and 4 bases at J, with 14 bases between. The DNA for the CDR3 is TGTGCCAGCAGCCCGTCCCGGGACGGTTACGAGCAGTACTTC. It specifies CASSPSRDGYEQYF.

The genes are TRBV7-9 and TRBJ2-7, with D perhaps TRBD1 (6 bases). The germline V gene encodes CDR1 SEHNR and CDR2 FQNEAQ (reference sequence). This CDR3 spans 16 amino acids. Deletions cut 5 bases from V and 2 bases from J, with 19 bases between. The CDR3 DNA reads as TGTGCCAGCAGCGATCCTGGGACACCACCCACCTACGAGCAGTACTTC. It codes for CASSDPGTPPTYEQYF.

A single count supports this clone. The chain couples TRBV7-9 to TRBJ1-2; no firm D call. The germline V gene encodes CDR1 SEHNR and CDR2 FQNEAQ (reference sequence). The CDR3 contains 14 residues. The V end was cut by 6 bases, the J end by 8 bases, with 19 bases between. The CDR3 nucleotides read TGTGCCAGCAGACCTTGGACCAACTTGGAGGGCTACACCTTC. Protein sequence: CASRPWTNLEGYTF.

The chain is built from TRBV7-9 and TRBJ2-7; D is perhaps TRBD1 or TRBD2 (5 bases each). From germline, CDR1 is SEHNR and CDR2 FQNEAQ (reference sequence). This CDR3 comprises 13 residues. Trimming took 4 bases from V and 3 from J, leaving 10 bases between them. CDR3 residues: CASSSREHYEQYF. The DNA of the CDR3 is TGTGCCAGCAGCTCCAGGGAGCACTACGAGCAGTACTTC.

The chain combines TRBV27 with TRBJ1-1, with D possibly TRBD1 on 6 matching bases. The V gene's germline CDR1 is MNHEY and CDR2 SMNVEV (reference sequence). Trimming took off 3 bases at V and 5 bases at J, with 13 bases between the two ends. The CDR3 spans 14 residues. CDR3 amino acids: CASSFGGQGTEAFF. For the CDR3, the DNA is TGTGCCAGCAGTTTTGGGGGGCAGGGGACTGAAGCTTTCTTT.

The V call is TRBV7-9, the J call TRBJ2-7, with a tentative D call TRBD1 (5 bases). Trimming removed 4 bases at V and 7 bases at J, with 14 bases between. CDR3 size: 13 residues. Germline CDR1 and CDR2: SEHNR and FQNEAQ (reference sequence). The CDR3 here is CASSSGQLWEQYF. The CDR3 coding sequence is TGTGCCAGCAGCTCCGGACAACTCTGGGAGCAGTACTTC.

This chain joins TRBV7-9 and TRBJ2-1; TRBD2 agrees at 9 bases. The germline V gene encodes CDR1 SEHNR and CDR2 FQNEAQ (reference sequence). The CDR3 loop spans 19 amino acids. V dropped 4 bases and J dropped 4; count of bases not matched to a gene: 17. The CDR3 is CASSSLGVAGVPPYNEQFF. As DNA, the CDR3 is TGTGCCAGCAGCTCTCTGGGGGTAGCGGGAGTTCCCCCGTACAATGAGCAGTTCTTC.

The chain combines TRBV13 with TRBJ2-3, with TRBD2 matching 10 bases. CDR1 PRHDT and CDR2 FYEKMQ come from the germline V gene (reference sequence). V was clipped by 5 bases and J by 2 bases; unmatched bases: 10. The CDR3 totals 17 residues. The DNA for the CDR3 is TGTGCCAGCAGCCGTTCGGGACTAGCGACGATCACAGATACGCAGTATTTT. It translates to CASSRSGLATITDTQYF.

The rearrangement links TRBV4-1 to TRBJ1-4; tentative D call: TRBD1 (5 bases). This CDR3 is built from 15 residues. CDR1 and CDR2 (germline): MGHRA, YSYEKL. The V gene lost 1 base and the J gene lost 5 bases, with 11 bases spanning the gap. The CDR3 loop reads CASSQGGLGNEKLFF. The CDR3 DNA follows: TGCGCCAGCAGCCAAGGGGGACTCGGGAATGAAAAACTGTTTTTT.

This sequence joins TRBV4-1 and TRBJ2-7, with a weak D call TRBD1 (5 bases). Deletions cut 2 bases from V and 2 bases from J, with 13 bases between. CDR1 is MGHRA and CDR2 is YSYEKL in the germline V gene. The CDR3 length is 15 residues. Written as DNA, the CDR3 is TGCGCCAGCAGCCAATTCCCCCCAGGGCCCTACGAGCAGTACTTC. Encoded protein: CASSQFPPGPYEQYF.

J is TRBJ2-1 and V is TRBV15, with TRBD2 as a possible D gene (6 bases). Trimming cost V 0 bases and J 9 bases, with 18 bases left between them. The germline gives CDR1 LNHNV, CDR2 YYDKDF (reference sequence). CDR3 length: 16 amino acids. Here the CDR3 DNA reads TGTGCCACCAGCAGAGATTTTCGGGGGAGTAAGATTGAGCAGTTCTTC. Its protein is CATSRDFRGSKIEQFF.

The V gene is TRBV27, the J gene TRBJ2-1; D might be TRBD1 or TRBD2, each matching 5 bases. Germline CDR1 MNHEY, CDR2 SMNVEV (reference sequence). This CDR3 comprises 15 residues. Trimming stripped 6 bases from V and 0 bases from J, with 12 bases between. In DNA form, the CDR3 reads TGTGCCAGCAGGGACACTCGGGGCTCCTACAATGAGCAGTTCTTC. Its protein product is CASRDTRGSYNEQFF.

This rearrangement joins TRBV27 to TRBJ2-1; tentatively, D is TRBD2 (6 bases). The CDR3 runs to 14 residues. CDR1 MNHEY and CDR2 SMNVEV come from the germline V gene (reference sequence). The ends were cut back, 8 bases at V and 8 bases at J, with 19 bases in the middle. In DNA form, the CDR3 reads TGTGCCAGCTTCCGGGAGCCCCCCTTCTATGAGCAGTTCTTC. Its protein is CASFREPPFYEQFF.

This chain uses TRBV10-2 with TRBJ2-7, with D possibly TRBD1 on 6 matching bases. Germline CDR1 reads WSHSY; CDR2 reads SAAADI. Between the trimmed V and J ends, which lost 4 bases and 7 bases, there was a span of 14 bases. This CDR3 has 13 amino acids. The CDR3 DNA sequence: TGCGCCAGCAGTGGGGGGCCTTTGGGGGAGCAGTACTTC. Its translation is CASSGGPLGEQYF.